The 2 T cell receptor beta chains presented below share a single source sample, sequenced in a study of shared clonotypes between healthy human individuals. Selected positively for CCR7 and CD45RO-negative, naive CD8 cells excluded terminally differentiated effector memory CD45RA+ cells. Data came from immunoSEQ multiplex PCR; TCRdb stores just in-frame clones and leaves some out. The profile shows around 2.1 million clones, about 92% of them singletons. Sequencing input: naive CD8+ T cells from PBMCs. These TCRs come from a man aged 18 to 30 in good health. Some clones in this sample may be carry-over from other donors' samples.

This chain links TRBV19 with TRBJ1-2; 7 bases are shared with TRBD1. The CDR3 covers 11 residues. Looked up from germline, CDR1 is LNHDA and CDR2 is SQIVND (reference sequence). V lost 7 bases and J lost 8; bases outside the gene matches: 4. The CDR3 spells CASNRGDGYTF. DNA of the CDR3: TGTGCCAGTAACAGGGGCGACGGCTACACCTTC.

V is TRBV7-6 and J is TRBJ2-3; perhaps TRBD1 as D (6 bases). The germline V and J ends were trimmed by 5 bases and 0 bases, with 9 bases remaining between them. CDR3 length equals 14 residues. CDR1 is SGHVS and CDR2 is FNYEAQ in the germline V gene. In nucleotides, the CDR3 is TGTGCCAGCAGCCCCGACAGGAGCACAGATACGCAGTATTTT. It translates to CASSPDRSTDTQYF.